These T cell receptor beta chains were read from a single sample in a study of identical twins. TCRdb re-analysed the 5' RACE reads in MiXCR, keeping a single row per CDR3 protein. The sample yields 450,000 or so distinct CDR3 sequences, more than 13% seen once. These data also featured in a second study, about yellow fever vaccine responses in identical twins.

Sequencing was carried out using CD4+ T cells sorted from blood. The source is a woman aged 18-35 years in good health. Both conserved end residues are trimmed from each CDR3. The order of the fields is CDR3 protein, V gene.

CDR3aa: ASSQVASGSQETQY; v_gene: TRBV4-3
CDR3aa: ASSIAQGAGELF; v_gene: TRBV19
CDR3aa: ASKSGFTDYGYT; v_gene: TRBV2
CDR3aa: ASSPLPGFNEQY; v_gene: TRBV18
CDR3aa: ASTDTGLGNIQY; v_gene: TRBV6-1
CDR3aa: AISGPPGQGGTRTEAF; v_gene: TRBV10-3
CDR3aa: ASSLGQGAPF; v_gene: TRBV5-1
CDR3aa: ASSPGTAEVTQY; v_gene: TRBV28
CDR3aa: ASSEGTGGTDTQY; v_gene: TRBV6-1
CDR3aa: ASSHGTSGSGSEQY; v_gene: TRBV5-1
CDR3aa: AWSENEQF; v_gene: TRBV30
CDR3aa: ASSQIGGGRAWEQF; v_gene: TRBV4-3
CDR3aa: ASSFTGVRVNEQF; v_gene: TRBV12-3/TRBV12-4
CDR3aa: ASSPPGPQGGYEQY; v_gene: TRBV18
CDR3aa: ASSFGVSLSSPLH; v_gene: TRBV12-1
CDR3aa: ASSSGQGTTDTQY; v_gene: TRBV7-9
CDR3aa: ASSALTAYNEQF; v_gene: TRBV27
CDR3aa: ASSLSPGGFGQETQY; v_gene: TRBV7-9
CDR3aa: ASSFGTGLYNEQF; v_gene: TRBV11-2
CDR3aa: SVKAVTNTGELF; v_gene: TRBV29-1
CDR3aa: ATSLPGGYEQY; v_gene: TRBV15